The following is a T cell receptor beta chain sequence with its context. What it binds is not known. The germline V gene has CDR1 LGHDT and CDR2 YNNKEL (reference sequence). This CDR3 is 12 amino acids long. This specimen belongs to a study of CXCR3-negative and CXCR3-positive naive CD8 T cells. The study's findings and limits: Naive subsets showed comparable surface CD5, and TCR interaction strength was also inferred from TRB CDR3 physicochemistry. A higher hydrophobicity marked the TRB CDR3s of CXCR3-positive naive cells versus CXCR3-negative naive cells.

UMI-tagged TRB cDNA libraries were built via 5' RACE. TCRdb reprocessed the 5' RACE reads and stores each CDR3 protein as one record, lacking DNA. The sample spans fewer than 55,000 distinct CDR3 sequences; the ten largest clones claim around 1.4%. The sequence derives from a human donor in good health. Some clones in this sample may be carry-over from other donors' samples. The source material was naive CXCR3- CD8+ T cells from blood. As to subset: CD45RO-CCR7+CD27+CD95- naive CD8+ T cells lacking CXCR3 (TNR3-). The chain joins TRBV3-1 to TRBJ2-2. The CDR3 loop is CASSPPFGELFF.